Listed below are T cell receptor beta chains from one sample, sequenced in a study of T cell responses to AZD1222 COVID-19 vaccine. TCRdb keeps only in-frame clones here, not all; method: immunoSEQ multiplex PCR. The sample has about 140,000 clones, over 90% seen once; the top ten hold 5% to 6.5%. The sample was peripheral blood, taken on day 0 of AZD1222 vaccination. Receptors were obtained from an adult in good health. Each CDR3 is given with its conserved first and last residue. Each record gives: D gene, CDR3 length, V gene, J gene, CDR3 protein, CDR3 DNA. The D gene is left open where the match is weak.

>.|15|TRBV19|TRBJ2-6
CASSIRDPGANVLTF
TGTGCCAGTAGTATCCGGGACCCTGGGGCCAACGTCCTGACTTTC
>.|16|TRBV3-1/TRBV3-2|TRBJ2-5
CASSFHPDRRQETQYF
TGTGCCAGCAGCTTCCACCCTGACAGGCGCCAAGAGACCCAGTACTTC
>.|13|TRBV7-9|TRBJ1-1
CASSLAIGTEAFF
TGTGCCAGCAGCTTAGCCATTGGGACAGAAGCTTTCTTT
>.|13|TRBV28|TRBJ2-5
CASSLKGPETQYF
TGTGCCAGCAGTTTAAAGGGTCCAGAGACCCAGTACTTC
>.|16|TRBV11-2|TRBJ1-2
CASSLDRQDGLYGYTF
TGTGCCAGCAGCTTAGATCGACAGGACGGATTATATGGCTACACCTTC
>.|15|TRBV6-5|TRBJ1-1
CASRPQRTGFAEAFF
TGTGCCAGCAGGCCTCAACGAACGGGTTTCGCTGAAGCTTTCTTT
>.|16|TRBV10-2|TRBJ1-1
CASSESEGSRNTEAFF
TGCGCCAGCAGTGAGTCGGAGGGTAGTCGAAACACTGAAGCTTTCTTT
>.|13|TRBV28|TRBJ1-5
CASSLGERQPQHF
TGTGCCAGCAGTTTGGGAGAGCGACAGCCCCAGCATTTT
>TRBD1|13|TRBV5-1|TRBJ1-1
CASSLVDRGVAFF
TGCGCCAGCAGCCTGGTGGACAGGGGGGTAGCTTTCTTT
>TRBD2|17|TRBV7-8|TRBJ2-1
CASSLVSPLAGGNEQFF
TGTGCCAGCAGCTTAGTGTCCCCACTAGCGGGAGGGAATGAGCAGTTCTTC